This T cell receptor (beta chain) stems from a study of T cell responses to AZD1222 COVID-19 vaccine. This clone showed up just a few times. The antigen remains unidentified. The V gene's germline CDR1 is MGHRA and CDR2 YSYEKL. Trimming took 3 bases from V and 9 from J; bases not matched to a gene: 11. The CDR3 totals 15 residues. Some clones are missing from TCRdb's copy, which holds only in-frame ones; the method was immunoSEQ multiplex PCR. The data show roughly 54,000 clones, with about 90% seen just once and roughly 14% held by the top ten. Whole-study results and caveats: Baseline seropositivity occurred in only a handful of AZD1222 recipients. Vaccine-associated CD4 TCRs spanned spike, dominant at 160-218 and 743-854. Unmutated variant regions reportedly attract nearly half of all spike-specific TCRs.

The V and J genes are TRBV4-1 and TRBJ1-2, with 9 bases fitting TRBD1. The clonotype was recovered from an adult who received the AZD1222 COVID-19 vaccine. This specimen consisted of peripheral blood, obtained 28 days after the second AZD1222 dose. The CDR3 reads CASSHLTGTGRRYTF. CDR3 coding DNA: TGCGCCAGCAGCCATTTAACCGGGACAGGGAGGCGCTACACCTTC.